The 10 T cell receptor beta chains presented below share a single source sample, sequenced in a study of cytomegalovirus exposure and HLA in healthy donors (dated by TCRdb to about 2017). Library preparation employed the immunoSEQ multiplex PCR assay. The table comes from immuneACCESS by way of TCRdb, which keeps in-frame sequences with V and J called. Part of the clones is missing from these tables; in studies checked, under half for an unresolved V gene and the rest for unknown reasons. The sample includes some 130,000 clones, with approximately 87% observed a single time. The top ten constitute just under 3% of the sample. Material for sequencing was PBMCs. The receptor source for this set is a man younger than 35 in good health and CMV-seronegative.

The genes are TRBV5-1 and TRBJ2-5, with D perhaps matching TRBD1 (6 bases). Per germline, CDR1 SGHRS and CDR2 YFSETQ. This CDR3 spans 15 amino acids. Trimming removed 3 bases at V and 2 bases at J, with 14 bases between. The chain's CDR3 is CASSSGQVPQETQYF. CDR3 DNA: TGCGCCAGCAGCTCGGGACAAGTTCCACAAGAGACCCAGTACTTC.

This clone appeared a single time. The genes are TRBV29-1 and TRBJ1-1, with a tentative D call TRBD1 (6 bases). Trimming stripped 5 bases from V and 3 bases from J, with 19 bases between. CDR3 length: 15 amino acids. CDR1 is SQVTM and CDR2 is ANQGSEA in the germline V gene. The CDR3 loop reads CSVSPLRGGDTEAFF. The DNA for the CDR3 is TGCAGCGTTTCGCCCCTGAGGGGGGGCGACACTGAAGCTTTCTTT.

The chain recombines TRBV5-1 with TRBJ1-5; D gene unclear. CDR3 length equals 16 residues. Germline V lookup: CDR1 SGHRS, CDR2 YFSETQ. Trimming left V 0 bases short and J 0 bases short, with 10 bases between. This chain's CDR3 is CASSLGPGYSNQPQHF. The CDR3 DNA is TGCGCCAGCAGCTTGGGACCGGGTTATAGCAATCAGCCCCAGCATTTT.

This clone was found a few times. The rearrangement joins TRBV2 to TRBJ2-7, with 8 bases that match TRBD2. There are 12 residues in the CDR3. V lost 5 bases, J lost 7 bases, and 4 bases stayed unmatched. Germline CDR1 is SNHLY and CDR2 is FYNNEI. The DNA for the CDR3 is TGTGCCAGCAGTCAAATAGCGGGAGAGCAGTACTTC. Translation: CASSQIAGEQYF. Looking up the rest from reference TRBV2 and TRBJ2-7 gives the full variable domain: EPEVTQTPSHQVTQMGQEVILRCVPISNHLYFYWYRQILGQKVEFLVSFYNNEISEKSEIFDDQFSVERPDGSNFTLKIRSTKLEDSAMYFCASSQIAGEQYFGPGTRLTVT.

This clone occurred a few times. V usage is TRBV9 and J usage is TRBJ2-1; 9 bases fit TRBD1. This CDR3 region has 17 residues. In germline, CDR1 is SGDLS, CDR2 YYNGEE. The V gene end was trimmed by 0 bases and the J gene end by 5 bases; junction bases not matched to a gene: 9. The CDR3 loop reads CASSVDLSDRGHNEQFF. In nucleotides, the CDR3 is TGTGCCAGCAGCGTAGATCTTTCGGACAGGGGCCACAATGAGCAGTTCTTC. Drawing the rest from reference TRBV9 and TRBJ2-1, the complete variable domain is DSGVTQTPKHLITATGQRVTLRCSPRSGDLSVYWYQQSLDQGLQFLIQYYNGEERAKGNILERFSAQQFPDLHSELNLSSLELGDSALYFCASSVDLSDRGHNEQFFGPGTRLTVL.

The CDR3: CASSPRDTGLGEQFF. The CDR3 coding sequence is TGTGCCAGCTCACCCAGGGACACGGGCCTAGGAGAGCAGTTCTTC. The rearrangement uses TRBV18 and TRBJ2-1, with a tentative D call TRBD1 (6 bases). Germline V lookup: CDR1 KGHSH, CDR2 LQKENI. The V end lost 3 bases, the J end lost 10 bases, and 19 bases lay between the germline ends. The CDR3 extends over 15 amino acids.

The CDR3 nucleotides are TGCAGCGTCGCCCCAGGGGGAGGCACAGATACGCAGTATTTT. This codes for CSVAPGGGTDTQYF. The chain is built from TRBV29-1 and TRBJ2-3, with TRBD1 matching 7 bases. This CDR3 has 14 residues. The ends lost 6 bases at V and 1 base at J; junction bases unmatched: 7. CDR1 is SQVTM, CDR2 ANQGSEA, per germline.

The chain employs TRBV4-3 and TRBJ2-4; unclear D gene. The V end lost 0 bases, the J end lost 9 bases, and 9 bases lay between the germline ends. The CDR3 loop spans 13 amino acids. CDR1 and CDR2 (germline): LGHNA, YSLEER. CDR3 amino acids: CASSQEPGGIQYF. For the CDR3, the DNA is TGCGCCAGCAGCCAAGAACCGGGTGGCATTCAGTACTTC.

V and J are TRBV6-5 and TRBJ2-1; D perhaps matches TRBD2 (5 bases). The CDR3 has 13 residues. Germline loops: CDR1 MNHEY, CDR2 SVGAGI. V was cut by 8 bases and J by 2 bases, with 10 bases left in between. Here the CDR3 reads CASVSGTYNEQFF. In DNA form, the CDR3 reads TGTGCCAGCGTCTCGGGAACCTACAATGAGCAGTTCTTC.

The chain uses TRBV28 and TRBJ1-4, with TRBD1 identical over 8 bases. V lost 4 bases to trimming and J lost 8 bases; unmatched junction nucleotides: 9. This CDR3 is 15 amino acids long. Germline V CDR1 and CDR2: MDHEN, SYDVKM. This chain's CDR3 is CASSSYWTGREKLFF. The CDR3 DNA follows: TGTGCCAGCAGTTCCTACTGGACAGGGAGGGAAAAACTGTTTTTT.